A single sample is the source of the 18 T cell receptor beta chains below, sequenced in a study of T cells in Graves' hyperthyroidism and ophthalmopathy. Amplification of TCR beta CDR3 regions used RNA as the template. Researchers ran a first-round RT-PCR on the TCR CDR3 using the HTBI primer set. MiXCR, applied by TCRdb to the multiplex PCR reads, yields one record per CDR3 protein. The table shows fewer than 650,000 distinct CDR3 sequences, with approximately 15% occurring only once. Sequencing used blood. These receptors were taken from a woman in her 30s with Graves' hyperthyroidism that later progressed to Graves' ophthalmopathy.

Worth noting for this clonotype: A much bigger clone sits one base away, suggesting this may be a read error. This CDR3 is missing its conserved last phenylalanine or tryptophan, likely due to a read error. The chain links TRBV30 to TRBJ2-3, with TRBD2 identical over 9 bases. Germline-derived CDR1 and CDR2 are GTSNPN and SVGIG (reference sequence). The CDR3 is 14 residues long. The V and J ends lost 2 bases and 6 bases, in that order; junction bases with no gene match: 6. CDR3 sequence: CAWSLAGRTDTQYS. CDR3 sequence (DNA): TGTGCCTGGAGTCTAGCGGGACGTACGGATACGCAGTATTCT.

This clonotype was counted ten times or more. The rearrangement links TRBV20-1 to TRBJ2-7, with TRBD1 matching 10 bases. The trim removed 6 bases at V and 4 bases at J, leaving 12 bases unmatched. The CDR3 totals 15 residues. Per the germline V gene, CDR1 is DFQATT and CDR2 is SNEGSKA (reference sequence). The CDR3, as DNA: TGCAGTGCATCCGGGACAGGGGTGATGGTTTACGAGCAGTACTTC. It translates to CSASGTGVMVYEQYF.

This clonotype was recorded a few times. V and J are TRBV30 and TRBJ1-2, with D possibly TRBD1 on 5 matching bases. With 8 bases removed from V and 1 base from J, the gap between germline ends came to 8 bases. CDR1 is GTSNPN, CDR2 SVGIG, per germline (reference sequence). CDR3 length equals 11 residues. The CDR3 reads CAAQVNYGYTF. The CDR3 DNA sequence: TGTGCCGCACAGGTTAACTATGGCTACACCTTC.

This clonotype has more than one count but fewer than ten. This chain connects TRBV18 to TRBJ1-5; 8 bases fit TRBD1. V shed 3 bases and J 4 bases; nucleotides not matched to a gene: 8. Germline V CDR1 and CDR2: KGHSH, LQKENI. The CDR3 extends over 16 amino acids. CDR3 DNA: TGTGCCAGCTCACCGGGGACAGGCGGTGGTAATCAGCCCCAGCATTTT. It translates to CASSPGTGGGNQPQHF.

The chain carries TRBV27 and TRBJ2-7, with D possibly TRBD2 on 6 matching bases. V was trimmed by 5 bases and J by 9 bases, leaving 11 bases between them. The CDR3 is 11 residues long. CDR1 and CDR2 (germline): MNHEY, SMNVEV (reference sequence). CDR3 nucleotide sequence: TGTGCCAGCAGTACGGGAGACGGGCAGTACTTC. This sequence encodes CASSTGDGQYF.

This clonotype occurred many times. The chain employs TRBV6-1 and TRBJ1-1; D not certain. The CDR3 extends over 13 amino acids. In germline, CDR1 is MNHNS, CDR2 SASEGT. Between the trimmed V and J ends, which lost 4 bases and 10 bases, there was a span of 16 bases. The CDR3 bases are TGTGCCAGCAGTGCAGGACTTCTCGCGGGAGCTTTCTTT. It specifies CASSAGLLAGAFF.

This clonotype was seen many times. J is TRBJ2-5 and V is TRBV2; the D is unclear. V dropped 2 bases and J dropped 2 bases, with 3 bases sitting between them. From germline, CDR1 is SNHLY and CDR2 FYNNEI. This CDR3 is built from 12 residues. The CDR3 loop is CASSERQETQYF. CDR3 in DNA: TGTGCCAGCAGTGAACGGCAAGAGACCCAGTACTTC.

This clonotype was counted ten times or more. The V gene is TRBV5-1, the J gene TRBJ2-1, with D possibly matching TRBD2 (5 bases). The CDR3 consists of 12 residues. The germline gives CDR1 SGHRS, CDR2 YFSETQ. Trimming stripped 0 bases from V and 9 bases from J, with 7 bases between. CDR3 amino acids: CASSLEGSEQFF. The CDR3 DNA is TGCGCCAGCAGCTTGGAAGGGAGTGAGCAGTTCTTC. Full variable domain (rest looked up from reference TRBV5-1 and TRBJ2-1): KAGVTQTPRYLIKTRGQQVTLSCSPISGHRSVSWYQQTPGQGLQFLFEYFSETQRNKGNFPGRFSGRQFSNSRSEMNVSTLELGDSALYLCASSLEGSEQFFGPGTRLTVL.

The chain recombines TRBV2 with TRBJ1-1; 10 positions match TRBD1. CDR1 and CDR2 from the germline V gene are SNHLY and FYNNEI. The CDR3 is 13 amino acids. Germline trimming cut 10 bases from V and 7 bases from J; bases unmatched to any gene: 9. CDR3 bases: TGTGCCACCATGACAGGGGGCACGAGTGAAGCTTTCTTT. Protein sequence: CATMTGGTSEAFF.

This clonotype was counted ten times or more. The chain couples TRBV6-1 to TRBJ2-1; D uncertain. The germline CDR1 and CDR2 sequences are MNHNS and SASEGT. This CDR3 spans 11 amino acids. Trimming pared 6 bases from V and 9 bases from J, leaving 9 bases between. DNA for the CDR3: TGTGCCAGCAGCCTTATAGTTGAGCAGTTCTTC. The encoded protein is CASSLIVEQFF.

The chain uses TRBV2 and TRBJ1-2; D is unresolved. Trimming shortened V by 7 bases and J by 2 bases, and 14 bases separated the two germline ends. The germline V gene has CDR1 SNHLY and CDR2 FYNNEI. This CDR3 is built from 14 residues. The CDR3 region is CASTVHWQNYGYTF. The CDR3 nucleotides are TGTGCCAGCACCGTTCATTGGCAAAACTATGGCTACACCTTC.

This clonotype has at least ten counts. This chain uses TRBV3-1 with TRBJ2-7; D not certain. Germline V gives CDR1 LGHDT, CDR2 YNNKEL (reference sequence). CDR3 length: 12 amino acids. V was pared by 0 bases and J by 3 bases, with 3 bases between. CDR3: CASSQEDYEQYF. Written as DNA, the CDR3 is TGTGCCAGCAGCCAAGAGGACTACGAGCAGTACTTC.

This clonotype was found many times. The J gene is TRBJ2-5, the V gene TRBV20-1; 13 bases match TRBD2. CDR3 size: 16 residues. Germline V gene lookup returns CDR1 DFQATT and CDR2 SNEGSKA (reference sequence). V shed 4 bases and J 0 bases; nucleotides not matched to a gene: 5. Written as DNA, the CDR3 is TGCAGTGCTACTACCGGACTAGCGGGAGACCAAGAGACCCAGTACTTC. Amino acid sequence: CSATTGLAGDQETQYF.

For this clonotype: Given the absence of the conserved phenylalanine or tryptophan at the CDR3 end, a read error is likely. The chain joins TRBV5-6 to TRBJ2-4; D not certain. This CDR3 is built from 15 residues. Trimming cost V 0 bases and J 2 bases, with 9 bases left between them. Per germline, CDR1 SGHDT and CDR2 YYEEEE. CDR3 nucleotides: TGTGCCAGCAGCTTGGTTGAAGTAACCAAAAACATTCAGTACCTC. Translation gives CASSLVEVTKNIQYL.

The rearrangement links TRBV4-1 to TRBJ2-1; 13 nucleotides line up with TRBD2. Germline CDR1 reads MGHRA; CDR2 reads YSYEKL. V lost 0 bases, J lost 6 bases, and 8 bases stayed unmatched. The CDR3 runs to 18 residues. The CDR3 DNA follows: TGCGCCAGCAGCCAAGATGAACTAGCGGGAGGGCCGCGCAATGAGCAGTTCTTC. Protein: CASSQDELAGGPRNEQFF.

The rearrangement joins TRBV11-2 to TRBJ2-2, with 9 bases matching TRBD1. V was clipped by 6 bases and J by 3 bases; unmatched bases: 8. The CDR3 totals 16 residues. In germline, CDR1 is SGHAT, CDR2 FQNNGV. The CDR3 region is CASSPSDRGDTGELFF. The CDR3 DNA is TGTGCCAGCAGTCCTTCGGACAGGGGAGACACCGGGGAGCTGTTTTTT.

This clonotype was counted ten times or more. This chain uses TRBV2 with TRBJ2-1, with 9 bases that match TRBD2. Germline assignment: CDR1 SNHLY and CDR2 FYNNEI. J lost 1 base, V lost 10 bases, and 2 bases had no gene match. The CDR3 spans 13 residues. CDR3: CATAGGSYNEQFF. The DNA for the CDR3 is TGTGCCACAGCGGGAGGTTCCTACAATGAGCAGTTCTTC. Drawing the rest from reference TRBV2 and TRBJ2-1, the complete variable domain is EPEVTQTPSHQVTQMGQEVILRCVPISNHLYFYWYRQILGQKVEFLVSFYNNEISEKSEIFDDQFSVERPDGSNFTLKIRSTKLEDSAMYFCATAGGSYNEQFFGPGTRLTVL.

As to this clonotype: A much more abundant neighbour one base away suggests this may be a read error. The genes are TRBV3-1 and TRBJ1-1; 7 nucleotides agree with TRBD1. CDR3 length: 14 residues. Germline-derived CDR1 and CDR2 are LGHDT and YNNKEL (reference sequence). The CDR3 sequence is CAISQGDRNTEAFF. CDR3 bases: TGTGCCATCAGCCAAGGGGACAGGAACACTGAAGCTTTCTTT.